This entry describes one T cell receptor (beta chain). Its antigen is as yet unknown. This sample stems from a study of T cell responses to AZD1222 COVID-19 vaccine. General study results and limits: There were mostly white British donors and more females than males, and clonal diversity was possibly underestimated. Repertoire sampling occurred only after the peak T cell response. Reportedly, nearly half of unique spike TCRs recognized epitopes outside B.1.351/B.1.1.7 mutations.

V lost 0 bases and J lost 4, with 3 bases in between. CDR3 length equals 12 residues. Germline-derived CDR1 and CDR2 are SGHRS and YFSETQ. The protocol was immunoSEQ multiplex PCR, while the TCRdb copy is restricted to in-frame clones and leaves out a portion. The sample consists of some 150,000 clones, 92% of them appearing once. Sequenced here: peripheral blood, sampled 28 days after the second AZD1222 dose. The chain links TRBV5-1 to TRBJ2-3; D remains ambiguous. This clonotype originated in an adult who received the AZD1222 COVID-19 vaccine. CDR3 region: CASSLDADTQYF. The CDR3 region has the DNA TGCGCCAGCAGCTTGGATGCAGATACGCAGTATTTT.